This T cell receptor beta chain was identified in a study of shared clonotypes between healthy human individuals. Terminally differentiated effector memory CD45RA+ cells were left out of the naive CD8 fraction, which was CD45RO-negative and positively selected for CCR7. Healthy and HIV-negative, the adult donors had no recent acute infections or vaccinations. Genomic DNA of each subset was evenly split across several immunoSEQ plates. Only in-frame clones appear in the TCRdb table, and some are missing; sequencing was by immunoSEQ multiplex PCR. In the table there are 2 million or so clones, about 95% of which are singletons. Germline V gene lookup returns CDR1 MNHEY and CDR2 SMNVEV (reference sequence). With V trimmed by 5 bases and J by 4 bases, 12 bases remained unmatched. The CDR3 covers 16 residues.

Sequenced sample: naive CD8+ T cells sorted from blood. The TCR sequence derives from a man aged 18 to 29 in good health. The V gene is TRBV27, the J gene TRBJ2-7; 9 bases align to TRBD2. The CDR3 bases are TGTGCCAGCAGTCCTTCTAGCGGGGAGTATCTGTACGAGCAGTACTTC. This encodes CASSPSSGEYLYEQYF.